A selection of T cell receptor beta chains follows, all from one sample in a study of graft-versus-host responses after intestinal transplantation. Antigens of these TCRs are unknown. TCRdb's copy holds only in-frame clones and misses some; the assay was immunoSEQ multiplex PCR. The table shows around 130,000 clones, with more than 80% occurring only once. The sample was unstimulated CD4+ T cells sorted from spleen or lymph node cells, taken before intestinal transplant. The source of these receptors is a human donor who received an intestinal transplant. Each CDR3 is given with its conserved first and last residue. A D gene is named only where the DNA matches it firmly. Size is stated for part of the rows, as once, few or many counts, or as a class when the clone is expanded.

clone_size j_call d_call v_call cdr3_aa cdr3_nt
NA TRBJ1-2 NA TRBV4-1 CASSQDKTAGYGYTF TGCGCCAGCAGCCAGGATAAGACGGCCGGATATGGCTACACCTTC
NA TRBJ1-2 NA TRBV5-6 CASSLNGMSASDYTF TGTGCCAGCAGCTTGAATGGTATGTCGGCGAGTGACTACACCTTC
NA TRBJ1-3 NA TRBV9 CASTSGNTIYF TGTGCCAGCACCTCTGGAAACACCATATATTTT
NA TRBJ1-6 NA TRBV6-5 CASSEVANSPLHF TGTGCCAGCAGTGAAGTGGCGAATTCACCCCTCCACTTT
NA TRBJ2-7 TRBD1 TRBV5-6 CASSADRGYSEQYF TGTGCCAGCAGCGCAGACAGGGGATACTCCGAGCAGTACTTC
NA TRBJ1-1 NA TRBV29-1 CSVEPAAAFF TGCAGCGTTGAACCGGCAGCGGCTTTCTTT
NA TRBJ1-2 NA TRBV15 CATSRRIWCGKTYGYTF TGTGCCACCAGCAGAAGAATATGGTGTGGAAAGACCTATGGCTACACCTTC
NA TRBJ2-1 NA TRBV4-1 CASSHEHEQFF TGCGCCAGCAGCCATGAGCATGAGCAGTTCTTC
NA TRBJ1-1 NA TRBV6-1 CASSFYSPSTEAFF TGTGCCAGCAGTTTTTACTCCCCGAGCACTGAAGCTTTCTTT
NA TRBJ1-2 NA TRBV2 CASSLEVDGYTF TGTGCCAGCAGTTTAGAGGTTGACGGCTACACCTTC
NA TRBJ2-7 NA TRBV29-1 CSVEDISGADGSYEQYF TGCAGCGTTGAAGATATCTCAGGCGCGGACGGAAGCTACGAGCAGTACTTC
NA TRBJ1-4 NA TRBV30 CAWSLFVYEKLFF TGTGCCTGGAGTTTATTCGTTTATGAAAAACTGTTTTTT
NA TRBJ2-2 NA TRBV6-5 CASSYPGELFF TGTGCCAGCAGTTACCCCGGGGAGCTGTTTTTT
NA TRBJ1-2 TRBD1 TRBV29-1 CSVGRGLLRDGYTF TGCAGCGTAGGCAGGGGGTTACTCCGCGATGGCTACACCTTC
NA TRBJ1-2 TRBD1 TRBV7-9 CASSFLPPDRDGYTF TGTGCCAGCAGCTTCCTGCCCCCGGACAGGGATGGCTACACCTTC
NA TRBJ1-2 NA TRBV4-1 CASSQPTRVGGYTF TGCGCCAGCAGCCAACCGACAAGGGTAGGTGGCTACACCTTC
NA TRBJ2-5 NA TRBV7-2 CASSAHLASGETQYF TGTGCCAGCAGCGCACATTTGGCAAGCGGAGAGACCCAGTACTTC
NA TRBJ1-1 NA TRBV27 CASLYFRNTEAFF TGTGCCTCTCTCTATTTCAGGAACACTGAAGCTTTCTTT
NA TRBJ1-4 NA TRBV30 CASGGTNEKLFF TGTGCCTCGGGGGGAACTAATGAAAAACTGTTTTTT
NA TRBJ1-5 NA TRBV2 CASSAGSNQPQHF TGTGCCAGCAGTGCAGGGAGCAATCAGCCCCAGCATTTT
once TRBJ2-1 TRBD2 TRBV7-2 CASSRPGLAQNEQFF TGTGCCAGCAGCCGTCCGGGACTAGCTCAGAATGAGCAGTTCTTC
NA TRBJ2-1 TRBD2 TRBV5-1 CASSLAGGPRSYNEQFF TGCGCCAGCAGCTTGGCGGGGGGGCCCCGCTCCTACAATGAGCAGTTCTTC
NA TRBJ1-5 TRBD1 TRBV19 CASSIGRGQGNQPQHF TGTGCCAGTAGTATAGGCCGAGGACAGGGGAATCAGCCCCAGCATTTT